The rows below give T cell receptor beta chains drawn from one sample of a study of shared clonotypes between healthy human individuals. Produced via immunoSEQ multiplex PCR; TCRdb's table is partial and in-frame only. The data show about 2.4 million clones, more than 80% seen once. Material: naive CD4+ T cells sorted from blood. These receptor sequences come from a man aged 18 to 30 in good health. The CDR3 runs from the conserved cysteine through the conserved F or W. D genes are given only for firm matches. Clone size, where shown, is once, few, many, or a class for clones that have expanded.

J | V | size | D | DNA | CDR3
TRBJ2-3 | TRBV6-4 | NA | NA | TGTGCCAGCAGTGACCGGGGGGCCGGCACAGATACGCAGTATTTT | CASSDRGAGTDTQYF
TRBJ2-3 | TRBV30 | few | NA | TGTGCCTGGAAGAAACCCACAGATACGCAGTATTTT | CAWKKPTDTQYF
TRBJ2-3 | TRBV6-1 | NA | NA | TGTGCCAGCAGTGACCGCAGGGTAGTCACAGATACGCAGTATTTT | CASSDRRVVTDTQYF
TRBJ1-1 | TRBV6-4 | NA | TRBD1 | TGTGCCAGCAGTGAAAAGGACAGGGCCCCTGAAGCTTTCTTT | CASSEKDRAPEAFF
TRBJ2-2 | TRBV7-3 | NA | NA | TGTGCCAGCAGCTTAGGGGGCACCGGGGAGCTGTTTTTT | CASSLGGTGELFF
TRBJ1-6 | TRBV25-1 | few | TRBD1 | TGTGCCAGCAGTGAATCCGGGACAGGCGATCAACCCCTCCACTTT | CASSESGTGDQPLHF
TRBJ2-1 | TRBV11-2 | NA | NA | TGTGCCAGCAGCACCCCCGGGGGATCCTACAATGAGCAGTTCTTC | CASSTPGGSYNEQFF
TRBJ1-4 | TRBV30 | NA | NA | TGTGCCTGGGGACGAGGGGAAAAACTGTTTTTT | CAWGRGEKLFF
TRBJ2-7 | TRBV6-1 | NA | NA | TGTGCCAGCAGAGGAGGCCAGCTCGCCTACGAGCAGTACTTC | CASRGGQLAYEQYF
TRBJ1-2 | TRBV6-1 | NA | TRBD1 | TGTGCCAGCAGGTTCTTGCAGGGGGCTTATGGCTACACCTTC | CASRFLQGAYGYTF
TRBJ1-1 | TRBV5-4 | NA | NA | TGTGCCAGCAGCTTGGGGGCGGTCGGCACTGAAGCTTTCTTT | CASSLGAVGTEAFF
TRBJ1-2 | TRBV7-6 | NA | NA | TGTGCCAGCAGCGCTGCTGGGGGCAACTATGGCTACACCTTC | CASSAAGGNYGYTF
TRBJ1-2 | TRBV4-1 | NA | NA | TGCGCCAGCAGCCAAATGGCAGGGGAGGTAGGCTACACCTTC | CASSQMAGEVGYTF
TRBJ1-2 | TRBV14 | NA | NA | TGTGCCAGCAGCCAAGATACACGGGCATATGGCTACACCTTC | CASSQDTRAYGYTF
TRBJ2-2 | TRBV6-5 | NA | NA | TGTGCCAGCAGATACAACACCGGGGAGCTGTTTTTT | CASRYNTGELFF
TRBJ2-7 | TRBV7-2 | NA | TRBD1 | TGTGCCAGCAGCTTATGGGTCGGGACAGCTGAAACCTACGAGCAGTACTTC | CASSLWVGTAETYEQYF
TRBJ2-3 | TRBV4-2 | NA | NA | TGTGCCAGCAGCCGGGGGACTGTCGGAGGGTCAGATACGCAGTATTTT | CASSRGTVGGSDTQYF
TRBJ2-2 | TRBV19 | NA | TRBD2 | TGTGCCACGATGGGACTAGCGGGAGGGAGGGGCGGCACCGGGGAGCTGTTTTTT | CATMGLAGGRGGTGELFF
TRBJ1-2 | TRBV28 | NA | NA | TGTGCCAGCAGCAGACAGAGGCCTGACTACACCTTC | CASSRQRPDYTF
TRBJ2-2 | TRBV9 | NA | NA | TGTGCCAGCAGCCCCAGCCGTGGGTGGGGCGGGGAGCTGTTTTTT | CASSPSRGWGGELFF
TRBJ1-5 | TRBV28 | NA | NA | TGTGCCAGCAGTTTATGGCGCCTCCTCAATCAGCCCCAGCATTTT | CASSLWRLLNQPQHF
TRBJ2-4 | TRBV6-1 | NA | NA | TGTGCCAGCAGTGACATCTTTGGGGGTTACACCAAAAACATTCAGTACTTC | CASSDIFGGYTKNIQYF
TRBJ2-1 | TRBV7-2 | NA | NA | TGTGCCAGCAGCTTAGGAGGGGGGGGATGGAATGAGCAGTTCTTC | CASSLGGGGWNEQFF
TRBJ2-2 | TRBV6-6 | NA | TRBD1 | TGTGCCGTCCCGACCGGGACAGGGGAAACCGGGGAGCTGTTTTTT | CAVPTGTGETGELFF
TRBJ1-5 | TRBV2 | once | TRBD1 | TGTGCCAGCAGCCGAGGGGACAGTAGCAATCAGCCCCAGCATTTT | CASSRGDSSNQPQHF
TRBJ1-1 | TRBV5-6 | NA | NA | TGTGCCAGCAGCTTGGACAGGGCGAACACTGAAGCTTTCTTT | CASSLDRANTEAFF
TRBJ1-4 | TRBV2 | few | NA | TGTGCCAGCAGTGAAGGAGTAATGGCCGCTTTT | CASSEGVMAAF
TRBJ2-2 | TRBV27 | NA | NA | TGTGCCAGCAGTTTCGGTGCTTCGGGTGCTTACGGGGAGCTGTTTTTT | CASSFGASGAYGELFF
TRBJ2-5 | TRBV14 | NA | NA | TGTGCCAGCAGCCCCGGAGAGACCCAGTACTTC | CASSPGETQYF
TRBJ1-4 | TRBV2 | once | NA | TGTGCCAGCAGTGAATATAAGGCATTTGGGGAAAAACTGTTTTTT | CASSEYKAFGEKLFF
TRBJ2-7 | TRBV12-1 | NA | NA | TGTGCCAGCAGCTTTACAGGGAGAGCGGGCGAGCAGTACTTC | CASSFTGRAGEQYF
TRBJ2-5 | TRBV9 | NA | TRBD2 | TGTGCCAGCAGCAGGTATAGCGGGGGGCCTGCGGGGGAGACCCAGTACTTC | CASSRYSGGPAGETQYF
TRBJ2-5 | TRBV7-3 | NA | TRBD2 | TGTGCCAGCAGCACCCGACTAGCGGGGGTGGAGACCCAGTACTTC | CASSTRLAGVETQYF
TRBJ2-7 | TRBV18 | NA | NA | TGTGCCAGCTCAACTACGTCCGAGCAGTACTTC | CASSTTSEQYF
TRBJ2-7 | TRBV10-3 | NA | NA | TGTGCCATCAGTGAGACTGGGGCCTCCTACGAGCAGTACTTC | CAISETGASYEQYF
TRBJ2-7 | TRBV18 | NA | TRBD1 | TGTGCCAGCTCCCTACTACCGAGACAGGGGGCACGAGAGCAGTACTTC | CASSLLPRQGAREQYF
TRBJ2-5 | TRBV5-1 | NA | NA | TGCGCCAGCAGCTTGGAAGAGGGTAGGTACCAAGAGACCCAGTACTTC | CASSLEEGRYQETQYF
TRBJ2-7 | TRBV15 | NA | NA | TGTGCCACCAGCAGAGGGGGTGAGGGGAACTACGAGCAGTACTTC | CATSRGGEGNYEQYF
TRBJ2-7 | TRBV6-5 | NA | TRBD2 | TGTGCCAGCAGGGACCACGGGGGGGAGACCTACGAGCAGTACTTC | CASRDHGGETYEQYF